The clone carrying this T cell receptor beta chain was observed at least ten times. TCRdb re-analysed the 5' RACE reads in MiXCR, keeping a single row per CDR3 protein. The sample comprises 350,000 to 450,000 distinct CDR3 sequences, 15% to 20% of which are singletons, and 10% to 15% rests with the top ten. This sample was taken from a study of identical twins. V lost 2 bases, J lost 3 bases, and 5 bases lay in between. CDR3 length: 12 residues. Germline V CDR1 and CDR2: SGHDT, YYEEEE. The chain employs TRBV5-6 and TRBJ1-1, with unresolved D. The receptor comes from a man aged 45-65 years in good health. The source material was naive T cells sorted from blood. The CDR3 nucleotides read TGTGCCAGCAGCTTTATAGACACTGAAGCTTTCTTT. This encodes CASSFIDTEAFF.